This T cell receptor beta chain comes out of a study of metastatic and nonmetastatic thyroid tumors. Turning to the study itself: It was across blood and tumor or nodule tissue from malignant and benign thyroid patients that repertoires were compared.

Authors' data handling: What underpinned the distant-metastasis classifier for papillary thyroid cancer was the set of CDR3 differences across clinicopathological groups. TCRdb re-called the PCR reads through MiXCR. The V and J calls, along with clone size, are taken from TCRdb and not from the paper's own processing. The sample carries 15,000 to 20,000 clones, 9.5% to 15% recorded once. The V segment lost 4 bases and the J segment 9 bases; nucleotides outside the gene matches: 5. This CDR3 region has 15 residues. Looked up from germline, CDR1 is MNHEY and CDR2 is SMNVEV (reference sequence). Of note for this clone: What it binds is unknown.

Study results and caveats: Benign nodules reportedly had significantly lower TCR beta diversity than malignant thyroid tumors in blood and tumor.

No treatment had been given to any patient before thyroid surgery. Material: blood. The chain is built from TRBV27 and TRBJ2-1; TRBD2 matches at 14 bases. This clonotype was obtained from a female donor with papillary thyroid cancer or a benign thyroid nodule (not recorded which). Some clones in this sample may be carry-over from other donors' samples. CDR3 sequence (DNA): TGTGCCAGCAGTTCCGGACTAGCGGGAGGACGTGAGCAGTTCTTC. Translated, it gives CASSSGLAGGREQFF.